A single sample is the source of the 19 T cell receptor beta chains below, sequenced in a study of cytomegalovirus exposure and HLA in healthy donors (dated by TCRdb to 2017 to 2019). Library creation used the immunoSEQ multiplex PCR assay. A mixture of 60 forward primers for TCR Vbeta segments and 13 reverse primers for TCR Jbeta segments was used in the multiplex PCR. What TCRdb holds here is the immuneACCESS table cut down to in-frame rearrangements. Part of the clones is not present; checked against another copy, under half of the missing clones reflect an unresolved V gene, and the others are unexplained. The table for this sample lists approximately 190,000 clones; around 88% of them were counted only once. Less than 2% of the sample rests with the top ten. The sample consisted of PBMCs. These receptors originate from a man in his forties or fifties in good health and CMV-seropositive.

The chain couples TRBV11-2 to TRBJ2-5; D may be TRBD1 (5 bases). The DNA end favors TRBJ2-7, so the J call may be wrong. CDR1 SGHAT and CDR2 FQNNGV come from the germline V gene. The CDR3 extends over 12 amino acids. The CDR3 here is CASRGPTYEQYF. The CDR3 coding sequence is TGTGCCAGCAGGGGGCCTACCTACGAGCAGTACTTC.

This rearrangement joins TRBV7-8 to TRBJ1-1; TRBD1 agrees at 8 bases. V lost 1 base to trimming and J lost 5 bases; unmatched junction nucleotides: 6. The CDR3 is 15 residues long. Germline CDR1 reads SGHVS; CDR2 reads FQNEAQ. CDR3 protein: CASSLVGRGPTEAFF. CDR3 DNA sequence: TGTGCCAGCAGCTTAGTCGGCAGGGGGCCGACTGAAGCTTTCTTT. The full variable domain, in which reference TRBV7-8 and TRBJ1-1 provide the parts outside the CDR3, is GAGVSQSPRYKVAKRGQDVALRCDPISGHVSLFWYQQALGQGPEFLTYFQNEAQLDKSGLPSDRFFAERPEGSVSTLKIQRTQQEDSAVYLCASSLVGRGPTEAFFGQGTRLTVV.

The chain is built from TRBV7-8 and TRBJ2-5; unclear D gene. Germline CDR1 is SGHVS and CDR2 is FQNEAQ. This CDR3 region has 14 residues. V lost 5 bases, J lost 1 base, and 11 bases lay in between. As DNA, the CDR3 is TGTGCCAGCAGCCCTCGACATCTCCAAGAGACCCAGTACTTC. Protein: CASSPRHLQETQYF.

The rearrangement links TRBV6-5 to TRBJ2-3; D is unclear. Germline CDR1 reads MNHEY; CDR2 reads SVGAGI. V dropped 6 bases and J dropped 2 bases, with 9 bases sitting between them. This CDR3 region has 13 residues. CDR3 sequence reads: CASRLENTDTQYF. The DNA of the CDR3 is TGTGCCAGCAGGCTAGAGAACACAGATACGCAGTATTTT.

The chain combines TRBV5-4 with TRBJ1-2, with 9 bases that match TRBD1. The CDR3 is 13 residues long. Trimming cost V 2 bases and J 7 bases; bases outside gene matches: 3. CDR1 SGHNT and CDR2 YYREEE come from the germline V gene (reference sequence). Written as DNA, the CDR3 is TGTGCCAGCAGCTTACAGGGGGCAGGTGGCTACACCTTC. It specifies CASSLQGAGGYTF.

There are a few counts of this clone. The chain employs TRBV6-1 and TRBJ2-1; D is unclear. The CDR3 covers 11 residues. Germline V gene sequence: CDR1 MNHNS, CDR2 SASEGT. Deletions cut 2 bases from V and 12 bases from J, with 8 bases between. CDR3 residues: CASSESVRQFF. Here the CDR3 DNA reads TGTGCCAGCAGTGAATCTGTGAGGCAGTTCTTC.

The chain combines TRBV5-1 with TRBJ1-2; no clear D. V lost 3 bases to trimming and J lost 8 bases, with 11 bases between them. The CDR3 extends over 12 amino acids. CDR1 and CDR2 from the germline V gene are SGHRS and YFSETQ. The CDR3 nucleotides are TGCGCCAGCAGCTCCCGGGAAGTCGGCTACACCTTC. Its translation: CASSSREVGYTF.

V is TRBV6-5 and J is TRBJ2-1; TRBD2 matches 7 bases. With V trimmed by 6 bases and J by 4 bases, 6 bases remained unmatched. The CDR3 is made up of 14 amino acids. Germline CDR1 is MNHEY and CDR2 is SVGAGI. CDR3 region: CASSLISGYNEQFF. As DNA, the CDR3 is TGTGCCAGCAGCTTGATTAGCGGGTACAATGAGCAGTTCTTC.

This clone occurred once. The chain joins TRBV10-3 to TRBJ2-7, with TRBD2 identical over 12 bases. Germline assignment: CDR1 ENHRY and CDR2 SYGVKD. J gave up 2 bases and V 4 bases, and 6 bases lay outside the gene matches. The CDR3 contains 16 residues. The CDR3 region has the DNA TGTGCCATCAGTGTAGGGCTAGCGGGAGGGCCCTACGAGCAGTACTTC. Translating gives CAISVGLAGGPYEQYF.

The V and J genes are TRBV2 and TRBJ1-4; D is unresolved. The length of the CDR3 is 15 residues. Germline values: CDR1 SNHLY, CDR2 FYNNEI. V dropped 6 bases and J dropped 7 bases, with 18 bases sitting between them. The CDR3 DNA is TGTGCCAGCAGCACCGGCTATCCGGGAGGTGAAAAACTGTTTTTT. It encodes CASSTGYPGGEKLFF.

A remark on this clone: One junction end does not reproduce the germline sequence, and a read error may be involved. This chain connects TRBV19 to TRBJ1-5, with a possible D match to TRBD1 (5 bases). There are 16 residues in the CDR3. Germline CDR1 is LNHDA and CDR2 is SQIVND (reference sequence). The CDR3 is CAGSISSGVRNQPQHF. The CDR3, as DNA: TGTGCCGGTAGTATTTCATCGGGGGTCCGCAATCAGCCCCAGCATTTT.

A word on this clone: One end of the junction is discordant with germline, which a read error may explain. This chain uses TRBV7-9 with TRBJ2-5; 13 bases are shared with TRBD2. The J call is uncertain, as TRBJ2-7 better fits the DNA end. CDR1 and CDR2 from the germline V gene are SEHNR and FQNEAQ (reference sequence). This CDR3 is 19 amino acids long. Here the CDR3 reads CSSSLFPGKTSGRSYEQYF. CDR3 DNA sequence: TGTTCCAGCAGCTTATTTCCAGGAAAGACTAGCGGGAGGTCCTACGAGCAGTACTTC.

This rearrangement joins TRBV5-1 to TRBJ1-4; D gene ambiguous. Germline lookup yields CDR1 SGHRS and CDR2 YFSETQ. This CDR3 is built from 13 residues. The V and J ends lost 0 bases and 15 bases respectively, with 15 bases between them. The CDR3 here is CASSLEGRESVFF. In nucleotides, the CDR3 is TGCGCCAGCAGCTTGGAAGGTCGGGAGTCGGTGTTTTTT.

This sequence joins TRBV7-2 and TRBJ2-7; 12 nucleotides line up with TRBD2. V lost 4 bases, J lost 6 bases, and 7 bases stayed unmatched. This CDR3 comprises 15 residues. Germline loops: CDR1 SGHTA, CDR2 FQGNSA. CDR3 sequence reads: CASSSSGRAVSEQYF. The DNA of the CDR3 is TGTGCCAGCAGCTCTAGCGGGAGGGCCGTTTCCGAGCAGTACTTC.

J is TRBJ2-1 and V is TRBV7-2, with 11 bases fitting TRBD2. In germline, CDR1 is SGHTA, CDR2 FQGNSA. The V and J ends lost 3 bases and 7 bases, in that order; junction bases with no gene match: 8. The CDR3 is 16 amino acids. The CDR3 region has the DNA TGTGCCAGCAGCTTCGTCGGACTAGCGGGCGGGAATGAGCAGTTCTTC. This translates into CASSFVGLAGGNEQFF.

This chain links TRBV6-5 with TRBJ1-2; the D gene is possibly TRBD1 (5 bases). The V and J ends lost 2 bases and 4 bases respectively, with 11 bases between them. Germline V lookup: CDR1 MNHEY, CDR2 SVGAGI. CDR3 length: 14 residues. CDR3 nucleotides: TGTGCCAGCAGTTACGGGGGGGAAGCCTATGGCTACACCTTC. Translated, it gives CASSYGGEAYGYTF.

The chain employs TRBV9 and TRBJ2-3; D might be TRBD2 (6 bases). This CDR3 spans 18 amino acids. Per germline, CDR1 SGDLS and CDR2 YYNGEE. Trimming took 0 bases from V and 2 from J, leaving 19 bases between them. The CDR3 here is CASSVANLGEAITDTQYF. The DNA of the CDR3 is TGTGCCAGCAGCGTAGCTAATTTGGGGGAGGCCATCACAGATACGCAGTATTTT.

V gene TRBV5-1 combines with J gene TRBJ2-1; 9 bases line up with TRBD1. Germline loops: CDR1 SGHRS, CDR2 YFSETQ. This CDR3 comprises 16 residues. V dropped 2 bases and J dropped 6; count of bases not matched to a gene: 9. As DNA, the CDR3 is TGCGCCAGCAGCTTAGATGGGACAGGGTTTCTCAATGAGCAGTTCTTC. Amino acid sequence: CASSLDGTGFLNEQFF. The full variable domain, rest sourced from reference TRBV5-1 and TRBJ2-1, is KAGVTQTPRYLIKTRGQQVTLSCSPISGHRSVSWYQQTPGQGLQFLFEYFSETQRNKGNFPGRFSGRQFSNSRSEMNVSTLELGDSALYLCASSLDGTGFLNEQFFGPGTRLTVL.

This chain links TRBV7-9 with TRBJ2-7, with TRBD1 identical over 10 bases. Germline values: CDR1 SEHNR, CDR2 FQNEAQ (reference sequence). The CDR3 has 14 residues. Trimming took 5 bases from V and 2 from J; bases not matched to a gene: 3. The CDR3 DNA reads as TGTGCCAGCAGCCCGACAGGGGGCACCTACGAGCAGTACTTC. Amino acids: CASSPTGGTYEQYF.